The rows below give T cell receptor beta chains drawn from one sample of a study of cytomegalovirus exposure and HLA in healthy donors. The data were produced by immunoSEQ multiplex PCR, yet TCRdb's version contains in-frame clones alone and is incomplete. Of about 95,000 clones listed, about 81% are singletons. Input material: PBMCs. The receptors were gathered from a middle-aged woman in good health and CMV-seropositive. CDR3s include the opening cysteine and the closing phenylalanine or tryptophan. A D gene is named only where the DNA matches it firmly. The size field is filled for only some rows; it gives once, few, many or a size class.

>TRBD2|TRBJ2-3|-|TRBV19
CASSQFLRLAEATDTQYF
TGTGCCAGTAGCCAGTTTCTCCGACTAGCGGAGGCCACAGATACGCAGTATTTT
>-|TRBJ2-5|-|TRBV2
CASQKGVQETQYF
TGTGCCAGCCAAAAGGGGGTCCAAGAGACCCAGTACTTC
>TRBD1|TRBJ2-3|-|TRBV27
CASSFFYRGTVDTQYF
TGTGCCAGCAGTTTCTTTTACAGGGGCACAGTGGATACGCAGTATTTT
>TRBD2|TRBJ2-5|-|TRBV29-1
CSVEGGGQETQYF
TGCAGCGTTGAGGGGGGAGGGCAAGAGACCCAGTACTTC
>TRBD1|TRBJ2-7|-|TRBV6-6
CASSYNPDREDEQYF
TGTGCCAGCAGTTACAATCCGGACAGGGAGGACGAGCAGTACTTC
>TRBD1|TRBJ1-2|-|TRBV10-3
CAIRQGIDHNYGYTF
TGTGCCATCAGACAGGGGATAGACCATAACTATGGCTACACCTTC
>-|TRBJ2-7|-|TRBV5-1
CASSSPPLGRDSNFALRGQYF
TGCGCCAGCAGCTCCCCTCCCTTAGGGCGGGACAGCAACTTTGCCCTACGAGGACAGTACTTC
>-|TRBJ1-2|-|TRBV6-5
CASSSGTNYGYTF
TGTGCCAGCAGTTCCGGGACAAACTATGGCTACACCTTC
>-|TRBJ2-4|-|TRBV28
CASSLGQAKNIQYF
TGTGCCAGCAGTTTAGGCCAAGCCAAAAACATTCAGTACTTC
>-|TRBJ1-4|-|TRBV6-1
CASSAQGGEKLFF
TGTGCCAGCAGCGCACAGGGAGGGGAAAAACTGTTTTTT
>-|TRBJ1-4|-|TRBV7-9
CATSTLTATNEKLFF
TGTGCCACCTCAACCCTGACTGCAACTAATGAAAAACTGTTTTTT
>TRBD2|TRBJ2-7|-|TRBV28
CASRAGLAGGYEQYF
TGTGCCAGCAGGGCTGGACTAGCGGGAGGCTACGAGCAGTACTTC
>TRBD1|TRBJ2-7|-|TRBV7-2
CASSITDRGPDYEQYF
TGTGCCAGCAGCATAACCGACAGGGGCCCAGACTACGAGCAGTACTTC
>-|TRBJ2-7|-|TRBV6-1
CASRETGSSYEQYF
TGTGCCAGCAGGGAGACAGGAAGCTCCTACGAGCAGTACTTC
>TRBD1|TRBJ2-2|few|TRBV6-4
CASGTGANTGELFF
TGTGCCAGCGGAACAGGGGCGAACACCGGGGAGCTGTTTTTT
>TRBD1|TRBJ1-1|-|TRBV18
CASSLGQGSTEAFF
TGTGCCAGCTCGCTGGGACAGGGGAGCACTGAAGCTTTCTTT
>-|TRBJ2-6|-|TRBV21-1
CASSPGTGVYFGANVLTF
TGTGCCAGCAGCCCCGGGACAGGGGTGTATTTTGGGGCCAACGTCCTGACTTTC
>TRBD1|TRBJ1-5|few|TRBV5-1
CASSPGTGYQPQHF
TGCGCCAGCAGCCCCGGGACAGGGTACCAGCCCCAGCATTTT
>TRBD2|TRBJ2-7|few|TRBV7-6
CASSPPGTSGLRQQYF
TGTGCCAGCAGCCCCCCCGGGACTAGCGGATTACGGCAGCAGTACTTC
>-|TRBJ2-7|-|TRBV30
CAWSFRQAYEQYF
TGTGCCTGGTCCTTTCGACAGGCCTACGAGCAGTACTTC
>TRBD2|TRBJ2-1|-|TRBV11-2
CASSPRSGSNNEQFF
TGTGCCAGCAGCCCTCGGAGCGGGAGTAACAATGAGCAGTTCTTC
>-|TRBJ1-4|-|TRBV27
CASSLSYARGIEKLFF
TGTGCCAGCAGTTTATCGTACGCCAGGGGAATTGAAAAACTGTTTTTT
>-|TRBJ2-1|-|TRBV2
CANHGGSEQFF
TGTGCCAACCACGGGGGAAGTGAGCAGTTCTTC
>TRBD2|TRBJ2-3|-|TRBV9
CASSVGQREDTDTQYF
TGTGCCAGCAGCGTAGGCCAGCGGGAGGACACAGATACGCAGTATTTT
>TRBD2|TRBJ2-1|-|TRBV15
CATSRDPGLAGDEQFF
TGTGCCACCAGCAGGGATCCAGGACTAGCGGGAGATGAGCAGTTCTTC
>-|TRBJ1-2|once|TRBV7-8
CASSDTESYGYTF
TGTGCCAGCAGCGATACAGAGTCCTATGGCTACACCTTC
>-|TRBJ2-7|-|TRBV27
CASSLSKQGGSYEQYF
TGTGCCAGCAGTTTATCGAAGCAGGGAGGATCCTACGAGCAGTACTTC
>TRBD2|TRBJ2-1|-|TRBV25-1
CASDPRSGRPLYNEQFF
TGTGCCAGCGACCCCAGGAGCGGGAGGCCCCTTTACAATGAGCAGTTCTTC
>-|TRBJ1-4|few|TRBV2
CASSPVMGGNEKLFF
TGTGCCAGCAGCCCTGTCATGGGGGGTAATGAAAAACTGTTTTTT
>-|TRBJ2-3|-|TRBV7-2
CASSLRDSATQYF
TGTGCCAGCAGCTTAAGAGACAGCGCTACGCAGTATTTT
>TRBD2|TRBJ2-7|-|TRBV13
CASSFQRDPSYEQYF
TGTGCCAGCAGCTTTCAGCGGGACCCCTCCTACGAGCAGTACTTC
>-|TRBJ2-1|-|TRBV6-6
CASSYSEPYNEQFF
TGTGCCAGCAGCTACTCAGAGCCATACAATGAGCAGTTCTTC
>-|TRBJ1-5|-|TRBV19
CASRQDIYQPQHF
TGTGCCAGTAGACAGGACATCTATCAGCCCCAGCATTTT
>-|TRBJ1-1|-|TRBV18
CASSSGFRNTEAFF
TGTGCCAGCTCATCAGGGTTCCGGAACACTGAAGCTTTCTTT
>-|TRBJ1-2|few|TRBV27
CASSGTTTGFYGYTF
TGTGCCAGCAGCGGAACCACAACAGGGTTCTATGGCTACACCTTC
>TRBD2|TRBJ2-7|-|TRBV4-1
CASSPRVPGLAYDSSYEQYF
TGCGCCAGCAGCCCCCGGGTTCCCGGACTAGCTTACGACAGCTCCTACGAGCAGTACTTC
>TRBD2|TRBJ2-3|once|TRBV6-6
CASLNGGTMSTDTQYF
TGTGCCAGCCTCAATGGGGGGACTATGAGCACAGATACGCAGTATTTT
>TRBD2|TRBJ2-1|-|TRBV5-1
CASSLSSGRTGEQFF
TGCGCCAGCAGCTTGTCTAGCGGGAGGACGGGTGAGCAGTTCTTC
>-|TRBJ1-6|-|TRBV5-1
CASSFNSNSPLHF
TGCGCCAGCAGCTTTAACAGCAATTCACCCCTCCACTTT
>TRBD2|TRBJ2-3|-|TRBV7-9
CASSLEGSLAGPTDTQYF
TGTGCCAGCAGCTTAGAAGGGTCACTAGCGGGCCCCACAGATACGCAGTATTTT
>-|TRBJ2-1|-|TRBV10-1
CASSDRRDSEQFF
TGCGCCAGCAGTGACCGGCGGGACTCCGAGCAGTTCTTC
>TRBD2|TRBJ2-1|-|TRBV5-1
CASSLALRGRLAGGHYNEQFF
TGCGCCAGCAGCTTGGCCCTGAGGGGTCGGCTAGCGGGAGGACACTACAATGAGCAGTTCTTC
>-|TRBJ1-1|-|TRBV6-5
CASSYNGLATEAFF
TGTGCCAGCAGTTACAACGGGCTAGCCACTGAAGCTTTCTTT
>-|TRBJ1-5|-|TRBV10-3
CAISEGLILNQPQHF
TGTGCCATCAGTGAGGGACTTATCCTGAATCAGCCCCAGCATTTT
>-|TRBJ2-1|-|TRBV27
CASSLRRDTVLYNEQFF
TGTGCCAGCAGTTTACGTCGAGACACGGTACTCTACAATGAGCAGTTCTTC
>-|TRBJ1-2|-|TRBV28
CASSRPDSHGYTF
TGTGCCAGCAGCCGCCCGGACAGTCATGGCTACACCTTC
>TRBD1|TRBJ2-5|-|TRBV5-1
CASSSDRGQETQYF
TGCGCCAGCAGCTCGGACAGGGGGCAGGAGACCCAGTACTTC
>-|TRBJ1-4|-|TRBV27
CASTSRLAGGEKLFF
TGTGCCAGCACCTCCCGGCTGGCGGGGGGTGAAAAACTGTTTTTT